This T cell receptor beta chain was captured by sequencing in a study of T cells in Graves' hyperthyroidism and ophthalmopathy. For the study at large: At initial diagnosis, before any treatment had begun, peripheral blood was obtained.

The J segment lost 7 bases and the V segment lost 3 bases, leaving 10 bases of the junction unmatched. The germline V gene encodes CDR1 SGDLS and CDR2 YYNGEE. This CDR3 is built from 15 residues. It was RNA transcripts that yielded the amplified TCR beta CDR3 regions. A first-round RT-PCR of the TCR CDR3 used the HTBI primer set. TCRdb recomputed calls from the multiplex PCR reads with MiXCR, one row per CDR3 protein. Of some 50,000 distinct CDR3 sequences listed, 48% were seen once; the top ten hold about a tenth. This clonotype was obtained from a woman aged 50 to 60 with Graves' ophthalmopathy. Specimen: blood. The chain joins TRBV9 to TRBJ2-1; TRBD2 aligns across 7 bases. The CDR3 DNA follows: TGTGCCAGCAGCGCGGTCGGGAGGCTGGGAAATGAGCAGTTCTTC. The encoded protein is CASSAVGRLGNEQFF.